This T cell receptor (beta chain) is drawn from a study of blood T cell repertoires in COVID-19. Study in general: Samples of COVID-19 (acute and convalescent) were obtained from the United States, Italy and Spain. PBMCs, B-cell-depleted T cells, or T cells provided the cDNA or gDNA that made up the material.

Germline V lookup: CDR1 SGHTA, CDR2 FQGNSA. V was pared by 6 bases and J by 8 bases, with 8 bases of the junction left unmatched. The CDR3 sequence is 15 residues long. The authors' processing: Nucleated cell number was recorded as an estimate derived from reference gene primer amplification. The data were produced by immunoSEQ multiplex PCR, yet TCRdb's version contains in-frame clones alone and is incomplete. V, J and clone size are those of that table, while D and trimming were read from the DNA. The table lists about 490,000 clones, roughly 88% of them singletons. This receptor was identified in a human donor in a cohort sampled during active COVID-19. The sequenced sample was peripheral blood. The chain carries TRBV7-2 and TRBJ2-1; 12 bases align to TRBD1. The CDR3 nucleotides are TGTGCCAGCAGTCGAGGGGACAGGGGGCCCGATGAGCAGTTCTTC. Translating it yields CASSRGDRGPDEQFF. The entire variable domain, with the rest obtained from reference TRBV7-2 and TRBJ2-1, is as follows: GAGVSQSPSNKVTEKGKDVELRCDPISGHTALYWYRQSLGQGLEFLIYFQGNSAPDKSGLPSDRFSAERTGGSVSTLTIQRTQQEDSAVYLCASSRGDRGPDEQFFGPGTRLTVL.